One and the same sample provided the 25 T cell receptor beta chains below, sequenced in a study of beta chain features in type 1 diabetes. Sequenced material consisted of expressed TCRB transcripts (all of the isolated RNA was reverse transcribed). Some clones are missing from TCRdb's copy, which holds only in-frame ones; the method was immunoSEQ multiplex PCR. The table records 150,000 to 190,000 clones, approximately 10% of them present only once. Material: central memory CD4+ T cells from blood. These receptors originate from a man younger than 30 in good health.

This clone was counted between two and nine times. The rearrangement joins TRBV21-1 to TRBJ1-5. TRBV21-1 is termed a pseudogene. This CDR3 is 13 amino acids long. In nucleotides, the CDR3 is TGTGCCAGCAGCCTCGGGAGCAATCAGCCCCAGCATTTT. This gives the protein CASSLGSNQPQHF.

The V gene is TRBV7-2, the J gene TRBJ2-5; D may be TRBD1 (6 bases). The DNA end is more similar to TRBJ2-7, so the J call may be wrong. This CDR3 region has 14 residues. CDR1 SGHTA and CDR2 FQGNSA come from the germline V gene. The CDR3 nucleotides are TGTGCCAGCAGAACAGGGACCAAGGGGTACGAGCAGTACTTC. It encodes CASRTGTKGYEQYF.

This clone came up a few times. This chain connects TRBV15 to TRBJ2-3; D not certain. The CDR3 is 14 amino acids. Germline-derived CDR1 and CDR2 are LNHNV and YYDKDF (reference sequence). Trimming cost V 1 base and J 0 bases, with 5 bases left between them. The CDR3 sequence is CATSRVGSTDTQYF. The CDR3 nucleotides are TGTGCCACCAGCAGAGTGGGCAGCACAGATACGCAGTATTTT.

This sequence joins TRBV4-3 and TRBJ1-3; D call uncertain. V lost 0 bases and J lost 4, with 4 bases in between. This CDR3 spans 13 amino acids. Germline-derived CDR1 and CDR2 are LGHNA and YSLEER. The CDR3 protein is CASSQDEGNTIYF. In DNA, the CDR3 is TGCGCCAGCAGCCAAGATGAGGGAAACACCATATATTTT.

The rearrangement links TRBV7-8 to TRBJ1-2; unclear D gene. Germline assignment: CDR1 SGHVS and CDR2 FQNEAQ. The CDR3 spans 15 residues. V lost 4 bases and J 2 bases, leaving 14 bases between the germline ends. The CDR3 is CASSSGSAWNYGYTF. CDR3 bases: TGTGCCAGCAGCTCAGGTTCGGCGTGGAACTATGGCTACACCTTC.

Here the CDR3 DNA reads TGTGCCAGCTCACCAAGGCCAGGAGAGACCCAGTACTTC. Translation gives CASSPRPGETQYF. The rearrangement uses TRBV18 and TRBJ2-5; no clear D gene. Per the germline V gene, CDR1 is KGHSH and CDR2 is LQKENI. The CDR3 extends over 13 amino acids. V was cut by 2 bases and J by 4 bases, with 8 bases left in between.

The chain recombines TRBV29-1 with TRBJ1-2; D is ambiguous. V dropped 3 bases and J dropped 4 bases, with 15 bases sitting between them. The germline V gene encodes CDR1 SQVTM and CDR2 ANQGSEA. The CDR3 is 14 residues long. In DNA, the CDR3 is TGCAGCGTTGAGCGGGGTTTCGTGGCCTATGGCTACACCTTC. Amino acid sequence: CSVERGFVAYGYTF.

The rearrangement uses TRBV4-1 and TRBJ2-1; possibly TRBD2 for D (5 bases). Germline-derived CDR1 and CDR2 are MGHRA and YSYEKL. This CDR3 comprises 14 residues. V was trimmed by 6 bases and J by 8 bases, leaving 17 bases between them. CDR3 coding DNA: TGCGCCAGCAGGCCATTATTACAGAGGGATGAGCAGTTCTTC. This sequence encodes CASRPLLQRDEQFF.

This clone has a handful of counts. This chain joins TRBV7-8 and TRBJ1-5, with D uncertain. V lost 1 base and J lost 0, with 1 base in between. This CDR3 is 13 amino acids long. From germline, CDR1 is SGHVS and CDR2 FQNEAQ. The CDR3 DNA is TGTGCCAGCAGCTTAGATAGCAATCAGCCCCAGCATTTT. Residues: CASSLDSNQPQHF.

The chain links TRBV21-1 to TRBJ1-2; the D call of TRBD1 is as the table states it, not checked on the DNA. TRBV21-1 is a pseudogene. This CDR3 is built from 18 residues. CDR3 sequence: CASSNGGTGGFLLYGYTF. As DNA, the CDR3 is TGTGCCAGCAGCAACGGGGGAACAGGGGGCTTTCTCCTGTATGGCTACACCTTC.

This clone was picked up a small number of times. The chain carries TRBV18 and TRBJ2-4; 8 bases line up with TRBD1. The CDR3 has 13 amino acids. J gave up 6 bases and V 6 bases, and 4 bases lay outside the gene matches. Germline loops: CDR1 KGHSH, CDR2 LQKENI. CDR3: CASSGQGGNIQYF. CDR3 DNA sequence: TGTGCCAGCTCCGGACAGGGTGGAAACATTCAGTACTTC.

This clone was found a few times. The chain combines TRBV7-2 with TRBJ2-7; no clear D gene. CDR3 length equals 12 residues. V was pared by 4 bases and J by 6 bases, with 10 bases between. The germline V gene has CDR1 SGHTA and CDR2 FQGNSA. The CDR3 sequence: CASSSTRTEQYF. The CDR3 coding sequence is TGTGCCAGCAGCTCCACCCGGACCGAGCAGTACTTC. Looking up the rest from reference TRBV7-2 and TRBJ2-7 gives the full variable domain: GAGVSQSPSNKVTEKGKDVELRCDPISGHTALYWYRQSLGQGLEFLIYFQGNSAPDKSGLPSDRFSAERTGGSVSTLTIQRTQQEDSAVYLCASSSTRTEQYFGPGTRLTVT.

The chain has TRBV19 and TRBJ1-3; D gene uncertain. V lost 7 bases to trimming and J lost 3 bases, with 13 bases between them. This CDR3 comprises 14 residues. CDR1 is LNHDA and CDR2 is SQIVND in the germline V gene (reference sequence). The CDR3 DNA follows: TGTGCCAGTACCGATAGACTCCTTGGAAACACCATATATTTT. Translated: CASTDRLLGNTIYF. Filled out from reference TRBV19 and TRBJ1-3, the complete variable domain reads DGGITQSPKYLFRKEGQNVTLSCEQNLNHDAMYWYRQDPGQGLRLIYYSQIVNDFQKGDIAEGYSVSREKKESFPLTVTSAQKNPTAFYLCASTDRLLGNTIYFGEGSWLTVV.

This clone was counted between two and nine times. The gene calls are TRBV7-9 and TRBJ1-4; D is uncertain. Per the germline V gene, CDR1 is SEHNR and CDR2 is FQNEAQ (reference sequence). The CDR3 is 15 amino acids. The V end lost 3 bases, the J end lost 7 bases, and 15 bases lay between the germline ends. The CDR3 sequence is CASSFTGVIREKLFF. The CDR3 DNA reads as TGTGCCAGCAGCTTTACGGGAGTCATCCGTGAAAAACTGTTTTTT.

The table lists this clone with a few counts. This sequence may be a read error, since a much larger clone differs from it by one base. The rearrangement joins TRBV28 to TRBJ2-7; no firm D call. Per the germline V gene, CDR1 is MDHEN and CDR2 is SYDVKM. V was trimmed by 6 bases and J by 1 base, leaving 1 base between them. The CDR3 sequence is 10 residues long. CDR3 in amino acids: CASRSYEQYF. In DNA, the CDR3 is TGTGCCAGCAGGTCCTACGAGCAGTACTTC.

This clone has a handful of counts. The chain carries TRBV25-1 and TRBJ1-4; perhaps TRBD1 as D (5 bases). Trimming removed 3 bases from V and 10 bases from J, with 15 bases in between. The germline V gene has CDR1 MGHDK and CDR2 SYGVNS. This CDR3 region has 14 residues. CDR3 in amino acids: CASSDIRTGGKLFF. The CDR3 coding sequence is TGTGCCAGCAGTGATATAAGGACCGGGGGAAAACTGTTTTTT.

The V and J genes are TRBV7-2 and TRBJ1-5, with TRBD1 as a possible D gene (6 bases). The CDR3 sequence is 15 residues long. Trimming removed 1 base from V and 6 bases from J, with 13 bases in between. Germline V gene sequence: CDR1 SGHTA, CDR2 FQGNSA. In DNA form, the CDR3 reads TGTGCCAGCAGCTTAGGAACAGGGAGTGGTCAGCCCCAGCATTTT. Residues: CASSLGTGSGQPQHF.

The table lists this clone with a few counts. The chain employs TRBV7-8 and TRBJ1-1, with TRBD1 matching 7 bases. The CDR3 has 14 amino acids. Unmatched junction bases numbered 6, after V lost 6 bases and J lost 2 bases. Looked up from germline, CDR1 is SGHVS and CDR2 is FQNEAQ. CDR3 residues: CASRVQGLNTEAFF. CDR3 coding DNA: TGTGCCAGCAGGGTACAGGGGCTCAACACTGAAGCTTTCTTT.

This clone was detected only a few times. CDR3 coding DNA: TGCAGCGCATCCGGGGGGAGCGGCACAGATACGCAGTATTTT. Protein product: CSASGGSGTDTQYF. The chain combines TRBV29-1 with TRBJ2-3; 7 nucleotides line up with TRBD2. Germline V gene data show CDR1 as SQVTM and CDR2 as ANQGSEA. V was clipped by 7 bases and J by 1 base; unmatched bases: 8. This CDR3 is built from 14 residues.

This clone was counted a few times. Other DNA sequences in the same sample also yield this CDR3. The V gene is TRBV29-1, the J gene TRBJ2-1, with 7 bases identical to TRBD1. The V gene end was trimmed by 6 bases and the J gene end by 5 bases; junction bases not matched to a gene: 4. This CDR3 has 12 amino acids. Looked up from germline, CDR1 is SQVTM and CDR2 is ANQGSEA. The CDR3 nucleotides read TGCAGCGTAGCACAGGGGAACAATGAGCAGTTCTTC. It encodes CSVAQGNNEQFF.

The chain joins TRBV21-1 to TRBJ1-1. TRBV21-1 is deemed a pseudogene. This CDR3 comprises 15 residues. The CDR3: CASSNSRGWNTEAFF. The CDR3 bases are TGTGCCAGCAGCAATTCGCGGGGATGGAACACTGAAGCTTTCTTT.

The table lists this clone with many counts. The chain's CDR3 is CASSLYPNTGELFF. DNA of the CDR3: TGTGCCAGCAGTTTATATCCGAACACCGGGGAGCTGTTTTTT. The chain joins TRBV28 to TRBJ2-2, with D unresolved. V was shortened by 1 base and J by 0 bases, with 3 bases between the two germline ends. The germline V gene encodes CDR1 MDHEN and CDR2 SYDVKM. The CDR3 consists of 14 residues.

This clone was seen a handful of times. This rearrangement joins TRBV4-3 to TRBJ2-7; D possibly matches TRBD1 or TRBD2 (5 bases each). Germline V gene sequence: CDR1 LGHNA, CDR2 YSLEER. The CDR3 spans 14 residues. Deletions cut 1 base from V and 5 bases from J, with 12 bases between. CDR3 in DNA: TGCGCCAGCAGCCAAGGGCGAGGGGTGGACGAGCAGTACTTC. Residues: CASSQGRGVDEQYF.

The chain has TRBV25-1 and TRBJ2-7; D perhaps matches TRBD2 (6 bases). CDR1 is MGHDK and CDR2 is SYGVNS in the germline V gene. CDR3 length equals 15 residues. Trimming shortened V by 6 bases and J by 3 bases, and 18 bases separated the two germline ends. The CDR3 region is CASRSPGLAGYEQYF. The DNA for the CDR3 is TGTGCCAGCAGGAGCCCGGGACTCGCGGGCTACGAGCAGTACTTC.

The chain employs TRBV29-1 and TRBJ2-6; possibly TRBD1 for D (5 bases). The V and J ends lost 5 bases and 0 bases respectively, with 14 bases between them. There are 16 residues in the CDR3. Germline CDR1 and CDR2: SQVTM and ANQGSEA. In DNA, the CDR3 is TGCAGCGTTCCGGCAGGGATGAGCTCTGGGGCCAACGTCCTGACTTTC. Its translation: CSVPAGMSSGANVLTF.